Listed below are T cell receptor beta chains from one sample, sequenced in a study of blood T cell repertoires in COVID-19. Profiled with immunoSEQ multiplex PCR; TCRdb holds only in-frame clones, not every one. Found here are 300,000 to 350,000 clones, about 90% of them singletons; the top ten hold approximately 2%. The specimen was peripheral blood. The receptors come from a man aged 18 to 30 with active or convalescent COVID-19. Each CDR3 is given with its conserved first and last residue. D genes are given only for firm matches. A row's size may be missing; if present it is once, few, many or a size class.

cdr3_nt | cdr3_aa | v_call | d_call | j_call | clone_size
TGTGCCAGCAGCTTAGCTGGGACAATGGATGAGCAGTTCTTC | CASSLAGTMDEQFF | TRBV11-2 | - | TRBJ2-1 | -
TGTGCCAGCAGGTCAGGAGGCTCCTACAATGAGCAGTTCTTC | CASRSGGSYNEQFF | TRBV7-9 | - | TRBJ2-1 | -
TGTGCCAGCACCCTACAGTGGGGACAGGGGGGTAATCAGCCCCAGCATTTT | CASTLQWGQGGNQPQHF | TRBV28 | TRBD1 | TRBJ1-5 | -
TGTGCCAGCAGTTTATCGGCGAACACTGAAGCTTTCTTT | CASSLSANTEAFF | TRBV27 | - | TRBJ1-1 | -
TGTGCCAGTAGTATTATAGGGGATAGCACAGATACGCAGTATTTT | CASSIIGDSTDTQYF | TRBV19 | - | TRBJ2-3 | -
TGCGCCAGCAGCCCCCGGACAGATTATAATTCACCCCTCCACTTT | CASSPRTDYNSPLHF | TRBV5-1 | - | TRBJ1-6 | -
TGCGCCAGCAGACAAGAATTGGGACAGGTGAACACTGAAGCTTTCTTT | CASRQELGQVNTEAFF | TRBV5-1 | TRBD1 | TRBJ1-1 | -
TGTGCCAGCAGCACCCAGACAGTAGCGGGGGCTGCCGGGGAGCTGTTTTTT | CASSTQTVAGAAGELFF | TRBV7-9 | TRBD2 | TRBJ2-2 | once
TGCAGTGCTAGTCGGCTAGCGGACCCTCGCGCCGAGCAGTACTTC | CSASRLADPRAEQYF | TRBV20-1 | TRBD2 | TRBJ2-7 | -
TGTGCCACGGGGGGGCCCCGGGACTACGGCACAGATACGCAGTATTTT | CATGGPRDYGTDTQYF | TRBV6-4 | TRBD2 | TRBJ2-3 | once
TGCGCCAGCAGCCAGACGGGGGGAAATCGCTTCAATGAGCAGTTCTTC | CASSQTGGNRFNEQFF | TRBV4-1 | TRBD2 | TRBJ2-1 | -
TGTGCCAGCTCACCAGGACTGAGCTCCTACAATGAGCAGTTCTTC | CASSPGLSSYNEQFF | TRBV18 | - | TRBJ2-1 | once
TGTGCCAGCCTATCTGGGGGAGGTGGGTTGGGAACTGAAGCTTTCTTT | CASLSGGGGLGTEAFF | TRBV27 | - | TRBJ1-1 | few
TGTGCCAGCAGTTACTCCGACAGGCTCGCTGAAGCTTTCTTT | CASSYSDRLAEAFF | TRBV6-5 | - | TRBJ1-1 | -
TGTGCCACCAGTTATGTGACAGGGCTTCCAACGACTAATGAAAAACTGTTTTTT | CATSYVTGLPTTNEKLFF | TRBV24-1 | TRBD1 | TRBJ1-4 | -
TGTGCCAGCAGTTTAGGACAGATCTCTGGGGCCAACGTCCTGACTTTC | CASSLGQISGANVLTF | TRBV28 | - | TRBJ2-6 | -
TGTGCCAGCACCTCGTACTTAATGAACACTGAAGCTTTCTTT | CASTSYLMNTEAFF | TRBV27 | - | TRBJ1-1 | -
TGTGCCAGCAGCTTAGGTGGCGCCTCGGGTGAAAAACTGTTTTTT | CASSLGGASGEKLFF | TRBV7-2 | - | TRBJ1-4 | -
TGTGCCAGCAGCTTGGTTCTGATCTACCGTGGGGAGCTGTTTTTT | CASSLVLIYRGELFF | TRBV5-4 | - | TRBJ2-2 | few
TGTGCCAGCAGCGTAGGGGGGTGGGACACACCGGCTGATACGCAGTATTTT | CASSVGGWDTPADTQYF | TRBV9 | - | TRBJ2-3 | -